This TCR beta chain was captured by sequencing in a study of CXCR3-negative and CXCR3-positive naive CD8 T cells. Turning to the study itself: Total TRB output reached some 130 million reads, about 1.5 +/- 0.3 million per library.

Notes on this clonotype: Its antigen is unidentified.

The CDR3 loop spans 15 amino acids. Germline lookup yields CDR1 LGHNA and CDR2 YSLEER. Study findings and constraints: Similar TRBV-TRBJ usage was seen in naive cells (both CXCR3-negative and CXCR3-positive), but memory cells differed. CXCR3-positive naive cells carried more hydrophobic TRB CDR3s than CXCR3-negative ones.

The study sorted every CD8+ T cell subset in triplicate at under 350,000 cells each. Identification of naive CD8+ T cells rested on CD45RO-CCR7+CD27+CD95- status. UMI-labeled 5' RACE TRB cDNA libraries were prepared from the cells. TCRdb reanalyzed the 5' RACE reads, giving one entry per CDR3 protein sequence and no DNA. The sample table includes some 130,000 distinct CDR3 sequences. The TCR sequence derives from a human donor in good health. Some clones in this sample may be carry-over from other donors' samples. Material for sequencing was naive CXCR3+ CD8+ T cells from blood. The subset here: CD45RO-CCR7+CD27+CD95- naive CD8+ T cells expressing CXCR3 (TNR3+). The V call is TRBV4-3, the J call TRBJ2-1; with no DNA, the TCRdb D assignment of TRBD2 cannot be verified. CDR3 sequence: CASSQDSGGYNEQFF.